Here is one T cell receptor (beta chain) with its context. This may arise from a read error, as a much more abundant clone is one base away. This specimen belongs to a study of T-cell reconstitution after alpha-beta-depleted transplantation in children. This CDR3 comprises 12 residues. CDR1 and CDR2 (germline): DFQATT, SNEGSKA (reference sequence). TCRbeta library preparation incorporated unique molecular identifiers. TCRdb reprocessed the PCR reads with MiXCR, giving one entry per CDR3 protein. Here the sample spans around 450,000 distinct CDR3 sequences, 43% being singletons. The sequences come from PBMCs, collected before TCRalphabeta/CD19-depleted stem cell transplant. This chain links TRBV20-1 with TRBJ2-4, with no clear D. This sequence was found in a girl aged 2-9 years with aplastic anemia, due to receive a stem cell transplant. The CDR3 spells CSASRFKNIHYF. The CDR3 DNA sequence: TGCAGTGCCTCCCGTTTCAAAAACATTCACTACTTC.